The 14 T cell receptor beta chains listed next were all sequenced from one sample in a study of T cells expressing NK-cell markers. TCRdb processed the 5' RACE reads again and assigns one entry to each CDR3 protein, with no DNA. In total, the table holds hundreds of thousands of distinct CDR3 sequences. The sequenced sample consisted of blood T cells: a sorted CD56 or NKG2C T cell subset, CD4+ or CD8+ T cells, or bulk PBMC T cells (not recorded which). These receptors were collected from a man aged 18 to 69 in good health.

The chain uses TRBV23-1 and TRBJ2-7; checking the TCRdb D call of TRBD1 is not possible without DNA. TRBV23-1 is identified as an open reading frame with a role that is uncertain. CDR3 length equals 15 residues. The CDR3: CATTPVKGSSYEQYF.

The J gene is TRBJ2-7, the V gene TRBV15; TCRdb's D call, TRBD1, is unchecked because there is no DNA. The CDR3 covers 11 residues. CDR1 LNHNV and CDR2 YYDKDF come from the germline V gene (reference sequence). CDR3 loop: CATEFQGKMYF.

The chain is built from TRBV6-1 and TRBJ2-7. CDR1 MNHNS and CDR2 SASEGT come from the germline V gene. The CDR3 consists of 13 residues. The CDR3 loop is CASSGRLAYEQYF.

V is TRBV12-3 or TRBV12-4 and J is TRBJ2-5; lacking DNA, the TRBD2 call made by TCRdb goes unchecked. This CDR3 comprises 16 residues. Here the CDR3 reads CASAPNSGGAAETQYF.

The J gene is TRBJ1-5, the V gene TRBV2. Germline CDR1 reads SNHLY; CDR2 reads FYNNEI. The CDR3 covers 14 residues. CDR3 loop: CASSKGGVVQPQHF.

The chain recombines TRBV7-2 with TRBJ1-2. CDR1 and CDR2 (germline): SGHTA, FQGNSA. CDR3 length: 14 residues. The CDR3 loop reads CASSLLVILYGYTF.

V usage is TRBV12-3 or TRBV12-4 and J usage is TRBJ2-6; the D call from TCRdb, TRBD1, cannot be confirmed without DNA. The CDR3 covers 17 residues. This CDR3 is CATISGFVFSGANVLTF.

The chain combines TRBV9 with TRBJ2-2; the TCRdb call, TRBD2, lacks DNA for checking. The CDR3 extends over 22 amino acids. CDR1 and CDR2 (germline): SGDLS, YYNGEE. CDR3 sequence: CASREWREYGLAGGPNTGELFF.

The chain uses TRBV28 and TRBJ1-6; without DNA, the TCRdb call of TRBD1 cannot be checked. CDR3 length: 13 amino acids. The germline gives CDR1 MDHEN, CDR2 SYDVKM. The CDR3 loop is CASGPPRRSPLHF.

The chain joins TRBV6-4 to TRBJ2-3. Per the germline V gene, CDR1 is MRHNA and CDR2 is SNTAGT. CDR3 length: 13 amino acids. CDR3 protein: CASSPRFTDTQYF.

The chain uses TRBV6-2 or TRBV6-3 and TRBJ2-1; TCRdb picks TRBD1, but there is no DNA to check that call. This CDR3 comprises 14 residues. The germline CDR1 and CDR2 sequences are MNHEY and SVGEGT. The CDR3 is CAGGGPSSYNEQFF.

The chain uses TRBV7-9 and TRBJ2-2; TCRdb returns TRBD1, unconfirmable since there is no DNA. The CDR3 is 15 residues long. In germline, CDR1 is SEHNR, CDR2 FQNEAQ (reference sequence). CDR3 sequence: CASSKGGPNTGELFF.

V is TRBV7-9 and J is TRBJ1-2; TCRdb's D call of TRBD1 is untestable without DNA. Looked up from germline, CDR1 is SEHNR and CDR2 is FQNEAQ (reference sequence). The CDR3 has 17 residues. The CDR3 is CASSVQLTGDYNYGYTF.

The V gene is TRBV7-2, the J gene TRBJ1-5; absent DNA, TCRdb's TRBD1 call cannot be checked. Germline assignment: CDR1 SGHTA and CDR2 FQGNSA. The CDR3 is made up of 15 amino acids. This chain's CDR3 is CASSLGGQAFEPQHF.